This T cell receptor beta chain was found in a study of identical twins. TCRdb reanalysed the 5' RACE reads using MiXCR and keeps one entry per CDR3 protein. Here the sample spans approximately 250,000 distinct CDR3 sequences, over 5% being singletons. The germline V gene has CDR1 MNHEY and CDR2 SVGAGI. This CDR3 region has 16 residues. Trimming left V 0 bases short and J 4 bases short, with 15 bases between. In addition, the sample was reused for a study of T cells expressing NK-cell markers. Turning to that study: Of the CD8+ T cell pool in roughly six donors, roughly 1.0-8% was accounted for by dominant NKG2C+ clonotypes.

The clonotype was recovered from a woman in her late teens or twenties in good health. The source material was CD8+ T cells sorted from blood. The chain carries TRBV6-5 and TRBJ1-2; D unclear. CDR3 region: CASSYSISGSTYGYTF. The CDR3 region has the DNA TGTGCCAGCAGTTACTCGATTAGTGGCAGCACCTATGGCTACACCTTC.